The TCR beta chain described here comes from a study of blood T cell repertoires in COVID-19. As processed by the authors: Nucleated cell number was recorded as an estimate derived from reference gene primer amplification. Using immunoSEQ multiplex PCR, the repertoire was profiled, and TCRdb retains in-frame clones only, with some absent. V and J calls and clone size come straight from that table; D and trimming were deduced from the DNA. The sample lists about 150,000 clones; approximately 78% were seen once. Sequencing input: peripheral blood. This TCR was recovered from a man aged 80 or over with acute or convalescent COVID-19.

The chain's CDR3 is CATSGGQGWYSPLHF. The CDR3 region has the DNA TGTGCCACCAGCGGAGGACAGGGGTGGTATTCACCCCTCCACTTT. The chain joins TRBV15 to TRBJ1-6; TRBD1 agrees at 9 bases. Germline-derived CDR1 and CDR2 are LNHNV and YYDKDF (reference sequence). Losses at the gene ends were 5 bases for V and 8 bases for J; bases not matched to a gene: 7. This CDR3 is built from 15 residues.